The 7 T cell receptor beta chains below all came from one sample that was sequenced in a study of CD8 T cells in ankylosing spondylitis (dated by TCRdb to 2016 to 2017). Library preparation was by 5' RACE. Data came from an Illumina HiSeq 2500. TCRdb took the public reads, trimmed them with fastp at Q25, ran MiXCR for clone calling and kept in-frame beta chains. Each CDR3 protein appears once, grouped with its most common genes and DNA. For this sample the table gives 300,000 to 400,000 distinct CDR3 sequences, of which about 20% were detected only once. The ten biggest clones cover approximately 14% of the sample. The source material was blood, either unsorted or a sorted T cell fraction (not recorded which). These receptors were obtained from a male donor with ankylosing spondylitis or in good health (not recorded which).

The V gene is TRBV11-2, the J gene TRBJ2-7, with D tentatively TRBD2 (5 bases). The CDR3 contains 14 residues. Germline values: CDR1 SGHAT, CDR2 FQNNGV. V gave up 3 bases and J gave up 2 bases, with 11 bases separating them. CDR3 nucleotide sequence: TGTGCCAGCAGCTTTGCGACGGGAACCTACGAGCAGTACTTC. As protein: CASSFATGTYEQYF.

This clonotype was observed a few times. The V gene is TRBV7-6, the J gene TRBJ2-3; maybe TRBD1 (6 bases). Germline-derived CDR1 and CDR2 are SGHVS and FNYEAQ. Trimming pared 5 bases from V and 0 bases from J, leaving 15 bases between. The CDR3 extends over 16 amino acids. CDR3 coding DNA: TGTGCCAGCAGCCATAGAAGGGACACTAGCACAGATACGCAGTATTTT. Translation: CASSHRRDTSTDTQYF.

This clonotype appeared a few times. A single base is all that separates this from a far larger clone, so a read error is likely. V is TRBV12-3 or TRBV12-4 and J is TRBJ2-7, with D tentatively TRBD1 (5 bases). TRBJ2-1 explains the end of the DNA better; the J call may be wrong. The CDR3 loop spans 12 amino acids. The CDR3 DNA sequence: TGTGCCAGCAGTTCCGACAGCTACGAGCAGTTCTTC. Protein product: CASSSDSYEQFF.

On this clonotype itself: An end of the junction differs from the germline gene, which may be a read error. The chain carries TRBV5-1 and TRBJ2-7; 8 bases are a match to TRBD1. Per germline, CDR1 SGHRS and CDR2 YFSETQ. The CDR3 consists of 15 residues. The CDR3 bases are TGCGCCAGCAGCTTTGACAGGGGTGCCCTCTACGAACAGTACTTC. Its translation: CASSFDRGALYEQYF.

The gene calls are TRBV7-9 and TRBJ1-2, with no clear D. CDR3 length: 15 amino acids. Per germline, CDR1 SEHNR and CDR2 FQNEAQ (reference sequence). V dropped 4 bases and J dropped 0 bases, with 12 bases sitting between them. CDR3 in DNA: TGTGCCAGCAGCTCAATGGACCGGCCTAACTATGGCTACACCTTC. Protein product: CASSSMDRPNYGYTF.

The chain has TRBV27 and TRBJ2-5; D possibly corresponds to TRBD2 (6 bases). The CDR3 loop spans 14 amino acids. Per germline, CDR1 MNHEY and CDR2 SMNVEV (reference sequence). V gave up 1 base and J gave up 3 bases, with 9 bases separating them. The DNA of the CDR3 is TGTGCCAGCAGTTTATTGGGGGGAAAAGAGACCCAGTACTTC. This encodes CASSLLGGKETQYF.

The rearrangement joins TRBV12-3 or TRBV12-4 to TRBJ2-1, with 12 bases lining up with TRBD1. CDR3 length: 15 amino acids. Unmatched junction bases numbered 8, after V lost 6 bases and J lost 8 bases. The CDR3 DNA is TGTGCCAGCAGACACCCGGGACAGGGGGCGGATGAGCAGTTCTTC. It encodes CASRHPGQGADEQFF.